What follows are 19 T cell receptor beta chains derived from one specimen sequenced in a study of Ad26.COV2.S vaccination and SARS-CoV-2 variants. Repertoires were generated with immunoSEQ multiplex PCR, while TCRdb's copy carries only in-frame clones and drops some. The data hold a few hundred thousand clones, with around 90% observed a single time. Treatment reported: 19 received Ad26.COV2.S at low or high dose, single or two shots; about 5 received placebo; per-sample allocation not given. The samples were gathered on day 63 after the first injection of vaccine or placebo. Material: peripheral blood, obtained in a trial of Ad26.COV2.S vaccine versus placebo. All receptors derive from a person between 18 and 60 years old who received the Ad26.COV2.S COVID-19 vaccine or a placebo.

CDR3 amino acids: CASSQEGGFFGNTIYF. In nucleotides, the CDR3 is TGCGCCAGCAGCCAAGAGGGAGGGTTTTTTGGAAACACCATATATTTT. The chain links TRBV4-1 to TRBJ1-3; D remains ambiguous. The germline CDR1 and CDR2 sequences are MGHRA and YSYEKL. Trimming shortened V by 0 bases and J by 3 bases, and 12 bases separated the two germline ends. The CDR3 spans 16 residues.

This clone has just a few counts. The rearrangement links TRBV11-3 to TRBJ2-3, with D hard to call. Per the germline V gene, CDR1 is SGHNT and CDR2 is YENEEA. The CDR3 is 13 residues long. The V end was cut by 4 bases, the J end by 5 bases, with 10 bases between. Here the CDR3 reads CASSSPTGDTQYF. DNA for the CDR3: TGTGCCAGCAGCTCCCCGACTGGAGATACGCAGTATTTT.

V usage is TRBV2 and J usage is TRBJ2-2; D is possibly TRBD2 (6 bases). Germline V gene sequence: CDR1 SNHLY, CDR2 FYNNEI. Between the trimmed V and J ends, which lost 8 bases and 6 bases, there was a span of 19 bases. The CDR3 extends over 15 amino acids. The CDR3 bases are TGTGCCAGCGAACGCTCATCGGGAGTATCCGGGGAGCTGTTTTTT. Translating it yields CASERSSGVSGELFF.

V usage is TRBV6-2 or TRBV6-3 and J usage is TRBJ2-2, with TRBD2 matching over 13 bases. Germline loops: CDR1 MNHEY, CDR2 SVGEGT. The J segment lost 4 bases and the V segment lost 4 bases, leaving 9 bases of the junction unmatched. This CDR3 comprises 18 residues. Here the CDR3 reads CASSFPPGLAGLTGELFF. In nucleotides, the CDR3 is TGTGCCAGCAGTTTCCCCCCGGGACTAGCGGGACTCACCGGGGAGCTGTTTTTT.

This clone was detected many times. The chain couples TRBV27 to TRBJ1-5, with D uncertain. CDR1 is MNHEY, CDR2 SMNVEV, per germline (reference sequence). V dropped 0 bases and J dropped 2 bases, with 8 bases sitting between them. There are 15 residues in the CDR3. The CDR3 sequence is CASSLSFPRNQPQHF. CDR3 DNA sequence: TGTGCCAGCAGTTTATCTTTTCCCCGCAATCAGCCCCAGCATTTT.

This clone was recorded only once. The rearrangement links TRBV11-2 to TRBJ2-2; 7 nucleotides line up with TRBD1. CDR3 length equals 15 residues. Trimming removed 2 bases from V and 5 bases from J; junction bases left unmatched: 5. CDR1 and CDR2 (germline): SGHAT, FQNNGV. In DNA form, the CDR3 reads TGTGCCAGCAGCTTACTCCAGGGGGTTACCGGGGAGCTGTTTTTT. Amino acids: CASSLLQGVTGELFF.

The chain has TRBV29-1 and TRBJ1-3; D ambiguous. The CDR3 extends over 14 amino acids. Trimming removed 4 bases from V and 0 bases from J, with 10 bases in between. Germline CDR1 is SQVTM and CDR2 is ANQGSEA. The CDR3 sequence is CSVGGGPSGNTIYF. The CDR3 region has the DNA TGCAGCGTTGGGGGAGGACCCTCTGGAAACACCATATATTTT.

The rearrangement links TRBV7-2 to TRBJ2-1; D call uncertain. The CDR3 has 16 residues. The germline CDR1 and CDR2 sequences are SGHTA and FQGNSA. Trimming stripped 1 base from V and 2 bases from J, with 12 bases between. For the CDR3, the DNA is TGTGCCAGCAGCTTAGGGGCTACCGTAACCTACAATGAGCAGTTCTTC. Translating gives CASSLGATVTYNEQFF.

This chain joins TRBV7-2 and TRBJ2-7; 8 nucleotides line up with TRBD2. This CDR3 contains 17 residues. Per germline, CDR1 SGHTA and CDR2 FQGNSA. Germline trimming cut 3 bases from V and 0 bases from J; bases unmatched to any gene: 10. The CDR3 loop is CASSFPIRGRPSYEQYF. The CDR3 nucleotides are TGTGCCAGCAGCTTCCCCATTCGCGGGAGGCCCTCCTACGAGCAGTACTTC.

The genes are TRBV6-5 and TRBJ2-7; TRBD2 matches 8 bases. V shed 8 bases and J 1 base; nucleotides not matched to a gene: 4. The CDR3 contains 13 residues. Germline V gene lookup returns CDR1 MNHEY and CDR2 SVGAGI. The CDR3 is CASGLAGSYEQYF. Here the CDR3 DNA reads TGTGCCAGCGGGCTAGCGGGTTCCTACGAGCAGTACTTC.

J is TRBJ2-2 and V is TRBV7-3, with 9 bases matching TRBD2. V shed 8 bases, J shed 6 bases, and the junction held 4 bases outside the gene matches. CDR1 is SGHTA and CDR2 is FQGTGA in the germline V gene. This CDR3 has 13 amino acids. The CDR3 loop is CASGTSYSGELFF. In DNA, the CDR3 is TGTGCCAGCGGGACTAGCTACTCCGGGGAGCTGTTTTTT. The full variable domain, completed using reference TRBV7-3 and TRBJ2-2, is GAGVSQTPSNKVTEKGKYVELRCDPISGHTALYWYRQSLGQGPEFLIYFQGTGAADDSGLPNDRFFAVRPEGSVSTLKIQRTERGDSAVYLCASGTSYSGELFFGEGSRLTVL.

This clone has just one count. The rearrangement links TRBV14 to TRBJ1-6; D perhaps matches TRBD1 (5 bases). The V and J ends lost 1 base and 6 bases respectively, with 25 bases between them. Per the germline V gene, CDR1 is SGHDN and CDR2 is FVKESK. The CDR3 totals 20 residues. Here the CDR3 DNA reads TGTGCCAGCAGCCAAGCAGGGTTGGAAGAGTGGGCGAGCCCTAATTCACCCCTCCACTTT. Residues: CASSQAGLEEWASPNSPLHF.

The V call is TRBV7-3, the J call TRBJ2-6, with D possibly matching TRBD2 (5 bases). The CDR3 consists of 20 residues. Germline V gene data show CDR1 as SGHTA and CDR2 as FQGTGA. Trimming stripped 0 bases from V and 1 base from J, with 19 bases between. The CDR3, as DNA: TGTGCCAGCAGCTTAACGGAAGGCGGACCCGAGGGTTCTGGGGCCAACGTCCTGACTTTC. Translating gives CASSLTEGGPEGSGANVLTF.

The chain links TRBV10-3 to TRBJ2-7; D ambiguous. The germline gives CDR1 ENHRY, CDR2 SYGVKD. This CDR3 is 12 amino acids long. Trimming shortened V by 0 bases and J by 10 bases, and 10 bases separated the two germline ends. This CDR3 reads CAISESTNTQYF. In DNA, the CDR3 is TGTGCCATCAGTGAGTCTACGAATACACAGTACTTC.

This clone was detected only a few times. The V gene is TRBV19, the J gene TRBJ1-6; TRBD1 matches 9 bases. Germline CDR1 and CDR2: LNHDA and SQIVND (reference sequence). V shed 6 bases, J shed 4 bases, and the junction held 4 bases outside the gene matches. This CDR3 is built from 15 residues. As DNA, the CDR3 is TGTGCCAGTAGGTTACAGGGGGCATATAATTCACCCCTCCACTTT. Translating gives CASRLQGAYNSPLHF.

Concerning this clone itself: A read error may account for a junction end that differs from germline. V usage is TRBV6-1 and J usage is TRBJ2-7, with 8 positions matching TRBD2. Germline values: CDR1 MNHNS, CDR2 SASEGT. The CDR3 extends over 16 amino acids. DNA of the CDR3: TGTGCCAGCAGTGAAGCAAGGGCTAGCGGGTCCTACGCGCAGTACTTC. Protein sequence: CASSEARASGSYAQYF.

The chain has TRBV6-2 or TRBV6-3 and TRBJ2-4; 13 bases line up with TRBD2. V shed 5 bases, J shed 1 base, and the junction held 14 bases outside the gene matches. This CDR3 region has 20 residues. The germline V gene encodes CDR1 MNHEY and CDR2 SVGEGT. In DNA form, the CDR3 reads TGTGCCAGCAGTGCAACCTGGACTAGCGGGAGTCTTCGTGCCAAAAACATTCAGTACTTC. Encoded protein: CASSATWTSGSLRAKNIQYF.

CDR3 amino acids: CASSLVGTSGRRGEQYF. Written as DNA, the CDR3 is TGTGCCAGCAGCTTAGTCGGGACTAGCGGGAGACGGGGAGAGCAGTACTTC. This rearrangement joins TRBV7-2 to TRBJ2-7; 14 nucleotides match TRBD2. This CDR3 has 17 residues. With 1 base clipped from V and 7 bases from J, the junction kept 9 bases outside the gene matches. Germline CDR1 and CDR2: SGHTA and FQGNSA.

A few counts support this clone. CDR3 in amino acids: CSAQIGDTQYF. In DNA, the CDR3 is TGCAGTGCTCAAATTGGAGATACGCAGTATTTT. The chain combines TRBV20-1 with TRBJ2-3; no firm D call. Deletions cut 5 bases from V and 5 bases from J, with 8 bases between. The CDR3 is 11 residues long. Germline V gene sequence: CDR1 DFQATT, CDR2 SNEGSKA (reference sequence).